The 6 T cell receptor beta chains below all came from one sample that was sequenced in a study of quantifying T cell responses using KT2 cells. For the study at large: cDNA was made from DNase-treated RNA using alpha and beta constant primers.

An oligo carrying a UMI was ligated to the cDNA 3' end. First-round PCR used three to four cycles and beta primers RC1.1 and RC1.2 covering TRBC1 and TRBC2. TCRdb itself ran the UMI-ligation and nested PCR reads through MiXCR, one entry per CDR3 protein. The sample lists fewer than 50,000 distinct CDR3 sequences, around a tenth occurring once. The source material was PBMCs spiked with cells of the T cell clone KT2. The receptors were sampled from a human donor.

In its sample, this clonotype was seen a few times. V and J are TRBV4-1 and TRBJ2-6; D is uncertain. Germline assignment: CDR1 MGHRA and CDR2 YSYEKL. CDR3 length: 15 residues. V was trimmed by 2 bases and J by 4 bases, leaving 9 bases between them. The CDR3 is CASSQIGGGANVLTF. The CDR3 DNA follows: TGCGCCAGCAGCCAAATAGGTGGCGGGGCCAACGTCCTGACTTTC.

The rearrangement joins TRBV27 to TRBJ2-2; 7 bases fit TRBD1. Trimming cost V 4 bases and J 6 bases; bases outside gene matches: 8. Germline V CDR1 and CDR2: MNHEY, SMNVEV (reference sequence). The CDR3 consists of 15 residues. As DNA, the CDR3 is TGTGCCAGCAGTTACAGGACAGGAGCGCCCGGGGAGCTGTTTTTT. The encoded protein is CASSYRTGAPGELFF.

The CDR3 region is CASCRDSQETQYF. DNA of the CDR3: TGTGCCAGCTGTCGGGACAGCCAAGAGACCCAGTACTTC. The chain uses TRBV2 and TRBJ2-5; TRBD1 matches 7 bases. CDR1 SNHLY and CDR2 FYNNEI come from the germline V gene. The V gene end was trimmed by 8 bases and the J gene end by 1 base; junction bases not matched to a gene: 4. The CDR3 has 13 amino acids.

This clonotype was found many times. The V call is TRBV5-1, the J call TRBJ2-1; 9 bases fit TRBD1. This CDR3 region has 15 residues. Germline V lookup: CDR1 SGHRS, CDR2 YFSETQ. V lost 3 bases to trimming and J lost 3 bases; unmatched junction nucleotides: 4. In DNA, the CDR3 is TGCGCCAGCAGCTCGGGACAGGGTCTCTACAATGAGCAGTTCTTC. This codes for CASSSGQGLYNEQFF.

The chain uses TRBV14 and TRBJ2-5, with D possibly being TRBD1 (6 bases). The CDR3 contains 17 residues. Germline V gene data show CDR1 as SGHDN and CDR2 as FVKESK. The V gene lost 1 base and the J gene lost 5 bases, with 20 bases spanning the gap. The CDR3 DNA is TGTGCCAGCAGCCAAGGGGACATTCCAGCCCCCCGGGAGACCCAGTACTTC. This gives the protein CASSQGDIPAPRETQYF. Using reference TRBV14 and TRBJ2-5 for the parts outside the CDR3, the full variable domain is EAGVTQFPSHSVIEKGQTVTLRCDPISGHDNLYWYRRVMGKEIKFLLHFVKESKQDESGMPNNRFLAERTGGTYSTLKVQPAELEDSGVYFCASSQGDIPAPRETQYFGPGTRLLVL.

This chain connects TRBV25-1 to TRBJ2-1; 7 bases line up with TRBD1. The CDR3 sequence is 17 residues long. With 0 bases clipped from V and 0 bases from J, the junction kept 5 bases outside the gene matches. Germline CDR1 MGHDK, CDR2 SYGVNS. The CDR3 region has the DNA TGTGCCAGCAGTGAATATGTAGGGGGCACCTCCTACAATGAGCAGTTCTTC. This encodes CASSEYVGGTSYNEQFF. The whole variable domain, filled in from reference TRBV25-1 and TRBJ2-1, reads EADIYQTPRYLVIGTGKKITLECSQTMGHDKMYWYQQDPGMELHLIHYSYGVNSTEKGDLSSESTVSRIRTEHFPLTLESARPSHTSQYLCASSEYVGGTSYNEQFFGPGTRLTVL.